This T cell receptor (beta chain) is drawn from a study of cytomegalovirus exposure and HLA in healthy donors. Overall study: Early release data held around 82 million unique TCRs from HLA-typed donors.

Whole-study results and caveats: Immune exposure information available was restricted to CMV serostatus. Per a later analysis, HLA-associated TCR beta chains showed more clonal expansion than other, equally common TCR beta chains. Over 15,000 TCR beta sequences were associated with HLA alleles at 0.05 false discovery rate in a later analysis.

This clone showed up just once. What it binds is unknown. 60 Vbeta and 13 Jbeta primers were used in PCR. Measured with immunoSEQ multiplex PCR; TCRdb has only the in-frame clones, and not every one. Of 110,000 to 150,000 clones in the sample, approximately 81% were seen once. Germline-derived CDR1 and CDR2 are MDHEN and SYDVKM. The CDR3 length is 14 residues. Trimming cost V 5 bases and J 7 bases, with 17 bases left between them. This chain links TRBV28 with TRBJ1-2, with D perhaps matching TRBD1 (6 bases). The receptor comes from a woman aged 40-49 years in good health and CMV-seropositive. The specimen sequenced was PBMCs. The CDR3 reads CASSPRTAQSGYTF. CDR3 DNA: TGTGCCAGCAGTCCTAGGACAGCTCAGAGTGGCTACACCTTC.